Shown below are 30 T cell receptor beta chains from a single sample sequenced in a study of CDR3 diversity in severe acne. TCRdb reprocessed the PCR reads via MiXCR and lists one record per CDR3 protein. The repertoire holds approximately 90,000 distinct CDR3 sequences, about 50% seen once, with roughly 9.1% in the top ten. Input material: blood. The receptors shown here come from a male donor in good health, serving as a control.

The sample holds many counts of this clonotype. V gene TRBV19 combines with J gene TRBJ2-2; D uncertain. The CDR3 sequence is 15 residues long. Germline CDR1 is LNHDA and CDR2 is SQIVND (reference sequence). The ends were cut back, 7 bases at V and 0 bases at J, with 12 bases in the middle. The DNA of the CDR3 is TGTGCCAGTACCCTAAGTTGGACGAACACCGGGGAGCTGTTTTTT. This codes for CASTLSWTNTGELFF.

Many counts were recorded for this clonotype. The chain carries TRBV2 and TRBJ1-2; no reliable D call. From germline, CDR1 is SNHLY and CDR2 FYNNEI. The V gene lost 4 bases and the J gene lost 4 bases, with 13 bases spanning the gap. This CDR3 spans 14 amino acids. CDR3 residues: CASSGGMQIYGYTF. The DNA for the CDR3 is TGTGCCAGCAGTGGGGGAATGCAGATCTATGGCTACACCTTC.

The chain uses TRBV7-9 and TRBJ1-2; tentative D call: TRBD1 (6 bases). The V end was cut by 6 bases, the J end by 4 bases, with 12 bases between. The germline V gene encodes CDR1 SEHNR and CDR2 FQNEAQ (reference sequence). This CDR3 region has 13 residues. CDR3 sequence reads: CASRPGAGYGYTF. CDR3 DNA sequence: TGTGCCAGCAGACCGGGGGCCGGCTATGGCTACACCTTC.

The CDR3 sequence: CATSDPLSGETQYF. CDR3 nucleotides: TGTGCCACCAGTGACCCCCTTAGCGGGGAGACCCAGTACTTC. This chain joins TRBV24-1 and TRBJ2-5; 7 bases fit TRBD2. This CDR3 is 14 amino acids long. CDR1 and CDR2 (germline): KGHDR, SFDVKD. With 4 bases clipped from V and 5 bases from J, the junction kept 6 bases outside the gene matches.

The chain uses TRBV12-3 or TRBV12-4 and TRBJ1-2; TRBD1 agrees at 10 bases. After removal of 5 bases from V and 6 bases from J, the junction contained 3 bases not matched to a gene. The CDR3 is 13 amino acids. CDR3 region: CASSVGTGDGYTF. For the CDR3, the DNA is TGTGCCAGCAGTGTCGGGACAGGGGATGGCTACACCTTC.

This clonotype was recorded at least ten times. The chain is built from TRBV14 and TRBJ2-1; the D is unclear. From germline, CDR1 is SGHDN and CDR2 FVKESK. The V gene lost 4 bases and the J gene lost 4 bases, with 20 bases spanning the gap. This CDR3 is built from 17 residues. This chain's CDR3 is CASSLRVASFSYNEQFF. The CDR3 DNA reads TGTGCCAGCAGCCTCAGAGTAGCCAGTTTTAGTTACAATGAGCAGTTCTTC. The full variable domain, with the rest looked up from reference TRBV14 and TRBJ2-1, is EAGVTQFPSHSVIEKGQTVTLRCDPISGHDNLYWYRRVMGKEIKFLLHFVKESKQDESGMPNNRFLAERTGGTYSTLKVQPAELEDSGVYFCASSLRVASFSYNEQFFGPGTRLTVL.

The sample holds a few counts of this clonotype. The gene calls are TRBV19 and TRBJ2-5, with 7 nucleotides matching TRBD1. The CDR3 extends over 13 amino acids. The trim removed 5 bases at V and 1 base at J, leaving 1 base unmatched. The V gene's germline CDR1 is LNHDA and CDR2 SQIVND (reference sequence). The CDR3 here is CASSGTVQETQYF. The CDR3 DNA follows: TGTGCCAGTAGTGGGACAGTCCAAGAGACCCAGTACTTC.

There are many counts of this clonotype. The V and J genes are TRBV7-9 and TRBJ1-4, with 7 positions matching TRBD1. Germline-derived CDR1 and CDR2 are SEHNR and FQNEAQ (reference sequence). This CDR3 is 14 amino acids long. Losses at the gene ends were 5 bases for V and 9 bases for J; bases not matched to a gene: 9. The CDR3 nucleotides read TGTGCCAGCAGCCCGATGGGACAGTATCAAAAACTGTTTTTT. Residues: CASSPMGQYQKLFF.

In its sample, this clonotype was seen many times. The V call is TRBV7-2, the J call TRBJ2-1, with a tentative D call TRBD1 (5 bases). The CDR3 loop spans 13 amino acids. From germline, CDR1 is SGHTA and CDR2 FQGNSA. Trimming cost V 4 bases and J 6 bases, with 10 bases left between them. Here the CDR3 DNA reads TGTGCCAGCAGCTGGACACACGGCAATGAGCAGTTCTTC. This gives the protein CASSWTHGNEQFF.

This clonotype was detected a few times. The rearrangement links TRBV5-1 to TRBJ2-7; the match to TRBD1 covers 7 bases. After removal of 3 bases from V and 7 bases from J, the junction contained 7 bases not matched to a gene. CDR1 and CDR2 (germline): SGHRS, YFSETQ. The CDR3 is made up of 13 amino acids. As DNA, the CDR3 is TGCGCCAGCAGCTCCGGACAGGCGTGGGAGCAGTACTTC. Its protein is CASSSGQAWEQYF.

This clonotype was detected ten times or more. The V gene is TRBV10-3, the J gene TRBJ1-5; unclear D gene. CDR1 ENHRY and CDR2 SYGVKD come from the germline V gene. CDR3 size: 13 residues. V was clipped by 6 bases and J by 1 base, with 7 bases between them. The DNA of the CDR3 is TGTGCCATCAGGGGAACCAGCAATCAGCCCCAGCATTTT. It codes for CAIRGTSNQPQHF.

In this sample, this clonotype turned up many times. The CDR3 reads CSVEETGQGTEAFF. CDR3 DNA sequence: TGCAGCGTTGAAGAAACAGGGCAGGGCACTGAAGCTTTCTTT. The V call is TRBV29-1, the J call TRBJ1-1; possible D gene TRBD1, 6 bases. The V end lost 0 bases, the J end lost 4 bases, and 12 bases lay between the germline ends. The CDR3 extends over 14 amino acids. CDR1 and CDR2 from the germline V gene are SQVTM and ANQGSEA.

V gene TRBV7-9 combines with J gene TRBJ2-7, with D perhaps matching TRBD1 or TRBD2 (5 bases each). The V end was cut by 3 bases, the J end by 7 bases, with 16 bases between. The V gene's germline CDR1 is SEHNR and CDR2 FQNEAQ (reference sequence). The CDR3 has 14 residues. CDR3 protein: CASSLDGGSGEQYF. The CDR3, as DNA: TGTGCCAGCAGCTTGGATGGGGGATCCGGGGAGCAGTACTTC.

The chain recombines TRBV7-9 with TRBJ1-4, with D perhaps matching TRBD1 (5 bases). Germline CDR1 SEHNR, CDR2 FQNEAQ (reference sequence). The germline V and J ends were trimmed by 4 bases and 5 bases, with 17 bases remaining between them. CDR3 length: 16 residues. CDR3 protein: CASSSRKQGANEKLFF. In DNA form, the CDR3 reads TGTGCCAGCAGCTCCAGAAAGCAGGGCGCCAATGAAAAACTGTTTTTT. Complete variable domain (other parts from reference TRBV7-9 and TRBJ1-4): DTGVSQNPRHKITKRGQNVTFRCDPISEHNRLYWYRQTLGQGPEFLTYFQNEAQLEKSRLLSDRFSAERPKGSFSTLEIQRTEQGDSAMYLCASSSRKQGANEKLFFGSGTQLSVL.

This clonotype was observed a handful of times. V and J are TRBV7-9 and TRBJ1-6, with 8 bases fitting TRBD1. V shed 5 bases and J 6 bases; nucleotides not matched to a gene: 6. CDR1 is SEHNR, CDR2 FQNEAQ, per germline (reference sequence). The CDR3 consists of 15 residues. The CDR3 loop reads CASSVRGQGNSPLHF. The CDR3 coding sequence is TGTGCCAGCAGCGTTAGAGGACAGGGTAATTCACCCCTCCACTTT.

The chain is built from TRBV6-1 and TRBJ2-1; D is tentatively TRBD1 or TRBD2 (6 bases each). V gave up 5 bases and J gave up 10 bases, with 27 bases separating them. The CDR3 consists of 17 residues. Germline V CDR1 and CDR2: MNHNS, SASEGT. CDR3 sequence reads: CASSTIGWGASPGEQFF. CDR3 bases: TGTGCCAGCAGTACGATCGGATGGGGGGCGAGTCCCGGGGAGCAGTTCTTC.

This chain uses TRBV2 with TRBJ2-7; the match to TRBD2 covers 7 bases. V lost 4 bases and J lost 7; bases outside the gene matches: 10. The germline V gene encodes CDR1 SNHLY and CDR2 FYNNEI. The CDR3 spans 14 residues. CDR3 in DNA: TGTGCCAGCAGTGGAGAGGTGGGAGGGGATGAGCAGTACTTC. Translation gives CASSGEVGGDEQYF.

This rearrangement joins TRBV2 to TRBJ2-3; D may be TRBD2 (6 bases). The germline V and J ends were trimmed by 3 bases and 2 bases, with 12 bases remaining between them. Germline V CDR1 and CDR2: SNHLY, FYNNEI. The CDR3 runs 15 residues. The CDR3 reads CASSDDGSFTDTQYF. DNA for the CDR3: TGTGCCAGCAGTGACGACGGGAGCTTCACAGATACGCAGTATTTT. The complete variable domain, with remaining parts taken from reference TRBV2 and TRBJ2-3, reads EPEVTQTPSHQVTQMGQEVILRCVPISNHLYFYWYRQILGQKVEFLVSFYNNEISEKSEIFDDQFSVERPDGSNFTLKIRSTKLEDSAMYFCASSDDGSFTDTQYFGPGTRLTVL.

V and J are TRBV7-3 and TRBJ2-5; unclear D gene. Trimming cost V 6 bases and J 5 bases, with 13 bases left between them. The CDR3 spans 13 residues. Germline V gene data show CDR1 as SGHTA and CDR2 as FQGTGA. CDR3: CASRKTVGETQYF. The CDR3 DNA reads TGTGCCAGCAGAAAAACTGTCGGTGAGACCCAGTACTTC.

This chain links TRBV25-1 with TRBJ1-3; no firm D call. Looked up from germline, CDR1 is MGHDK and CDR2 is SYGVNS. This CDR3 is built from 15 residues. Trimming removed 11 bases from V and 0 bases from J, with 17 bases in between. CDR3 sequence: CAWSVTWRSGNTIYF. CDR3 sequence (DNA): TGTGCCTGGAGTGTTACATGGCGCTCTGGAAACACCATATATTTT.

As to this clonotype: One junction end disagrees with the germline gene, perhaps due to a read error. The rearrangement uses TRBV10-2 and TRBJ2-7; D may match TRBD1 or TRBD2 (5 bases each). The germline gives CDR1 WSHSY, CDR2 SAAADI. CDR3 length equals 14 residues. The CDR3 DNA sequence: TGTGCCAGCAGTGAAGCTCCGGGACCTTACGAGCAGTACTTC. The encoded protein is CASSEAPGPYEQYF.

This clonotype was detected a few times. This chain joins TRBV7-9 and TRBJ1-6; D call uncertain. This CDR3 contains 13 residues. Germline V gives CDR1 SEHNR, CDR2 FQNEAQ (reference sequence). V gave up 5 bases and J gave up 8 bases, with 10 bases separating them. The CDR3 DNA reads TGTGCCAGCAGCCCCCAGCCTTATTCACCCCTCCACTTT. Translating gives CASSPQPYSPLHF.

This sequence joins TRBV19 and TRBJ2-2; D call uncertain. Germline V lookup: CDR1 LNHDA, CDR2 SQIVND (reference sequence). Trimming stripped 1 base from V and 4 bases from J, with 7 bases between. The CDR3 consists of 14 residues. CDR3 in amino acids: CASSIAASTGELFF. CDR3 nucleotide sequence: TGTGCCAGTAGTATAGCGGCTAGCACCGGGGAGCTGTTTTTT.

The table lists this clonotype with many counts. A much larger clonotype is one base distant, so this may be a read error. The V and J genes are TRBV18 and TRBJ1-5; D is ambiguous. CDR3 length: 15 residues. Germline V CDR1 and CDR2: KGHSH, LQKENI. The DNA for the CDR3 is TGTGCCGGCTCATTGGAGCAGCTAAGCAATCAGCCCCAGCATTTT. This translates into CAGSLEQLSNQPQHF.

The rearrangement joins TRBV5-1 to TRBJ2-7; possible D gene TRBD2, 5 bases. The CDR3 totals 12 residues. Trimming took off 3 bases at V and 3 bases at J, with 7 bases between the two ends. Germline V gives CDR1 SGHRS, CDR2 YFSETQ. CDR3 amino acids: CASSYGVYEQYF. For the CDR3, the DNA is TGCGCCAGCAGCTACGGGGTCTACGAGCAGTACTTC.

The CDR3: CASSPILTGATEAFF. CDR3 in DNA: TGTGCCAGCAGCCCCATTCTTACAGGGGCCACTGAAGCTTTCTTT. V gene TRBV9 combines with J gene TRBJ1-1; 7 bases are shared with TRBD1. CDR3 length: 15 residues. Germline CDR1 SGDLS, CDR2 YYNGEE. The ends lost 4 bases at V and 4 bases at J; junction bases unmatched: 10.

Regarding this clonotype: Compared with germline, one end of the junction differs, possibly owing to a read error. The rearrangement uses TRBV9 and TRBJ2-7, with TRBD1 matching 7 bases. Germline loops: CDR1 SGDLS, CDR2 YYNGEE. CDR3 length: 20 residues. CDR3 protein: CASSPRTGFTPAANTGELYF. The CDR3 DNA reads as TGTGCCAGCAGCCCCCGGACAGGATTTACCCCGGCTGCGAACACCGGGGAGCTGTACTTC.

This clonotype was detected ten times or more. The V call is TRBV28, the J call TRBJ2-6; D uncertain. Germline V gives CDR1 MDHEN, CDR2 SYDVKM. The CDR3 totals 14 residues. Trimming took off 8 bases at V and 4 bases at J, with 12 bases between the two ends. CDR3: CASGILTGANVLTF. The CDR3 DNA sequence: TGTGCCAGCGGCATCTTGACAGGGGCCAACGTCCTGACTTTC.

The V gene is TRBV5-5, the J gene TRBJ1-1, with D possibly matching TRBD1 (5 bases). Germline V lookup: CDR1 SGHKS, CDR2 YYEKEE (reference sequence). Trimming took 5 bases from V and 0 from J, leaving 8 bases between them. CDR3 length: 13 amino acids. CDR3 bases: TGTGCCAGCAGGGTGACAGTGAACACTGAAGCTTTCTTT. Protein product: CASRVTVNTEAFF.

This clonotype was counted between two and nine times. This chain joins TRBV9 and TRBJ2-7, with TRBD1 matching over 7 bases. Per germline, CDR1 SGDLS and CDR2 YYNGEE. This CDR3 comprises 13 residues. The J segment lost 6 bases and the V segment lost 4 bases, leaving 7 bases of the junction unmatched. CDR3 region: CASSSGQISEQYF. In DNA form, the CDR3 reads TGTGCCAGCAGCTCGGGACAGATTAGCGAGCAGTACTTC.